Sequencing of this T cell receptor (beta chain) was carried out in a study of CD8+CD57+ T cells in acquired aplastic anemia. On the study more broadly: The sorted CD4+ and CD8+ cells yielded an average around 3 ug of DNA.

This CDR3 has 10 residues. In germline, CDR1 is KGHDR, CDR2 SFDVKD. V was cut by 8 bases and J by 7 bases, with 7 bases left in between. Patients who underwent sequencing had shown CD8+CD57+ cell expansion by flow cytometry. CDR3 and TCR beta VDJ profiling relied on a genomic DNA template. TCRdb called the reads again in MiXCR, with one record for every CDR3 protein. The data contain under 150,000 distinct CDR3 sequences, approximately 40% of them singletons. This clonotype showed up just a few times. Its specificity is not known. Overall study results and limits: In common between the patients and the controls were approximately 28 CD8+ CDR3 sequences.

The sequence came from a human donor with aplastic anemia. Sequences were obtained from sorted CD4+, CD8+, or CD8+CD57+ T cells (not recorded which) from PBMCs. This chain joins TRBV24-1 and TRBJ1-2; no reliable D call. CDR3: CATILGGYTF. CDR3 nucleotide sequence: TGTGCCACCATTTTGGGTGGCTACACCTTC.